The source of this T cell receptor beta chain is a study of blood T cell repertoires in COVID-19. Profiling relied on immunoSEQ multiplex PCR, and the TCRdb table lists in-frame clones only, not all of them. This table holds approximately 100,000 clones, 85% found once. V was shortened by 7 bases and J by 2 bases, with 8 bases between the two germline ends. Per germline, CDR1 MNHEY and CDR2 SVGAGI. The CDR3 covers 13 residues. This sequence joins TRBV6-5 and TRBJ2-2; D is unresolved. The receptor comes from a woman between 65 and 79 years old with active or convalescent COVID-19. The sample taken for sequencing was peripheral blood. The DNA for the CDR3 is TGTGCCAGCACCAGGCTAAACACCGGGGAGCTGTTTTTT. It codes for CASTRLNTGELFF.